This TCR beta chain was identified during a study of blood T cell repertoires in COVID-19. About the research overall: The origin of the acute and convalescent COVID-19 samples was the United States, Italy and Spain. PBMCs, B-cell-depleted T cells, or T cells provided the cDNA or gDNA that made up the material.

In the original workflow: Cell counts per sample came from amplifying reference gene primers. Data came from immunoSEQ multiplex PCR; TCRdb stores just in-frame clones and leaves some out. That table gives V, J and clone size, and the DNA gave D and trimming. This sample carries some 670,000 clones, over 80% of them seen once, and the ten largest clones take approximately 0.3%. Germline values: CDR1 GTSNPN, CDR2 SVGIG (reference sequence). Trimming removed 5 bases from V and 0 bases from J, with 17 bases in between. CDR3 length: 17 residues. This clonotype was obtained from a woman younger than 35 with acute or convalescent COVID-19. Sequencing was done on a sample of peripheral blood. V is TRBV30 and J is TRBJ1-6, with TRBD1 as a possible D gene (6 bases). This CDR3 is CAWGGAGAGSYNSPLHF. Written as DNA, the CDR3 is TGTGCCTGGGGGGGGGCGGGCGCAGGCTCCTATAATTCACCCCTCCACTTT.